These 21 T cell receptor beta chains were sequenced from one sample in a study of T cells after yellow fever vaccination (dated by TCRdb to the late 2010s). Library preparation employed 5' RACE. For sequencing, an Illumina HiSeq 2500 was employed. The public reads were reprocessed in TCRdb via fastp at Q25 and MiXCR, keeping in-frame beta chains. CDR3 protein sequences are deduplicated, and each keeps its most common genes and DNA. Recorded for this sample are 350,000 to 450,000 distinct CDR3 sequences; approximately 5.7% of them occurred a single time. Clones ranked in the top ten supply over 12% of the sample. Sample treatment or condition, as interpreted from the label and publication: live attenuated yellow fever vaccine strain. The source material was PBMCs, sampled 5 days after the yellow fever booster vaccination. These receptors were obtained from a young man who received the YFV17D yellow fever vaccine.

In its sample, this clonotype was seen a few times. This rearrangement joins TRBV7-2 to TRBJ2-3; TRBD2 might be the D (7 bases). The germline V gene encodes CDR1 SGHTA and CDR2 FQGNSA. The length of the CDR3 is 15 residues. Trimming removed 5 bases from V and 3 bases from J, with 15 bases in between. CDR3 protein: CASSRGGAATDTQYF. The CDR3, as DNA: TGTGCCAGCAGCCGAGGGGGGGCGGCTACAGATACGCAGTATTTT.

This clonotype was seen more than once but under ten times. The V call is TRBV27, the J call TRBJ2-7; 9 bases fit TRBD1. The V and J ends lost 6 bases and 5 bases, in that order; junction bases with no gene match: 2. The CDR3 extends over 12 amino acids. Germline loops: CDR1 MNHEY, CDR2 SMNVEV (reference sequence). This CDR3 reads CASRGQGHEQYF. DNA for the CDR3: TGTGCCAGCAGGGGACAGGGCCACGAGCAGTACTTC.

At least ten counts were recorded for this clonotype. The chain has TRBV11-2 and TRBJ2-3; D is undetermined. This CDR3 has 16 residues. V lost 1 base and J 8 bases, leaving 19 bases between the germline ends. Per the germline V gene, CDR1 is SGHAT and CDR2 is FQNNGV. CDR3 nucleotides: TGTGCCAGCAGCTTAGCTCCCTCCCAGGCGAGTGGTACGCAGTATTTT. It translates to CASSLAPSQASGTQYF.

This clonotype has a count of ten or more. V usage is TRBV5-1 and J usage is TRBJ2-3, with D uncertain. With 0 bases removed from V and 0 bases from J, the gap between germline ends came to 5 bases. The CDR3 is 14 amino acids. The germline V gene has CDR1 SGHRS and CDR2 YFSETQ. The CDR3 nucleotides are TGCGCCAGCAGCTTGGGCTCTAGCACAGATACGCAGTATTTT. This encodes CASSLGSSTDTQYF.

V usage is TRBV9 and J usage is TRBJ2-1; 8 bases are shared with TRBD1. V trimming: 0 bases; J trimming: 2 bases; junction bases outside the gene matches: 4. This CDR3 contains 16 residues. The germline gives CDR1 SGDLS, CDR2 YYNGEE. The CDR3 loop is CASSVGRGLPYNEQFF. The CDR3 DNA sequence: TGTGCCAGCAGCGTAGGCAGGGGGCTTCCCTACAATGAGCAGTTCTTC.

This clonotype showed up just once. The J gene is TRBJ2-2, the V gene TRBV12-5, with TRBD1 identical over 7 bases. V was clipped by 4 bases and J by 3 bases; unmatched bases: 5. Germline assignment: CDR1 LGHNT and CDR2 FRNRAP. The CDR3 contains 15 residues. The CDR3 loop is CASGWGTADTGELFF. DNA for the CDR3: TGTGCTAGTGGTTGGGGGACAGCCGACACCGGGGAGCTGTTTTTT.

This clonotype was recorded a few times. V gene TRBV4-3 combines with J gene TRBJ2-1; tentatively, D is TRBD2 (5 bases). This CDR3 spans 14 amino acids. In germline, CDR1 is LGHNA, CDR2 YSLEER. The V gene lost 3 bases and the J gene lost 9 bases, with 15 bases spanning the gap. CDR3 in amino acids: CASSQATVRGEQFF. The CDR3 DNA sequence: TGCGCCAGCAGCCAGGCCACAGTCCGGGGTGAGCAGTTCTTC.

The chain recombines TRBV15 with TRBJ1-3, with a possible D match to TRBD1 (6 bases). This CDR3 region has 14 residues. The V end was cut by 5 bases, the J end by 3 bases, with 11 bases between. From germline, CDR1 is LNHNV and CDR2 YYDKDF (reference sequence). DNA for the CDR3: TGTGCCACCAGCTCCGGGACAAGTGGAAACACCATATATTTT. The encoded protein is CATSSGTSGNTIYF.

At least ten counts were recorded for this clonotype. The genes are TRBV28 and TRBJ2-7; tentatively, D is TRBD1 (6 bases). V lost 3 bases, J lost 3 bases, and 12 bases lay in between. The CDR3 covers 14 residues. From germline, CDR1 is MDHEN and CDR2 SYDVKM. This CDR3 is CASSFPDSFYEQYF. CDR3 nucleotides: TGTGCCAGCAGTTTCCCGGACAGCTTCTACGAGCAGTACTTC.

The CDR3 nucleotides are TGTGCCAGCCTTCCATGGACAGGGGATATTTCGGGCAATCAGCCCCAGCATTTT. This sequence encodes CASLPWTGDISGNQPQHF. This chain joins TRBV21-1 and TRBJ1-5; no check of the table's D call, TRBD1, against the DNA was made. TRBV21-1 constitutes a pseudogene. CDR3 size: 18 residues.

The CDR3 coding sequence is TGTGCCAGCAGCTTACTTCTAGGTTCCTACGAGCAGTACTTC. Its translation is CASSLLLGSYEQYF. The chain has TRBV7-2 and TRBJ2-7; D remains unclear. The V gene lost 2 bases and the J gene lost 1 base, with 9 bases spanning the gap. The germline V gene encodes CDR1 SGHTA and CDR2 FQGNSA. The CDR3 spans 14 residues.

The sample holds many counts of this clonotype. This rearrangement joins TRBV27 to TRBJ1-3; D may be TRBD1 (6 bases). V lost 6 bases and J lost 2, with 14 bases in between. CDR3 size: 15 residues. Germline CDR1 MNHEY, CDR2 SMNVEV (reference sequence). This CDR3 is CASSPGGLAGNTIYF. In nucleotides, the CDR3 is TGTGCCAGCAGCCCCGGGGGGCTGGCTGGAAACACCATATATTTT.

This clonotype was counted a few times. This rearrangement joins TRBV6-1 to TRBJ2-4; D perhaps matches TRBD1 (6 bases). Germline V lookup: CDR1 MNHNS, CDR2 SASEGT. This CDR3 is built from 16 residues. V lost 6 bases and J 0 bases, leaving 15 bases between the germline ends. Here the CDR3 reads CASSSTGYLAKNIQYF. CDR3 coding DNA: TGTGCCAGCAGCTCGACAGGATATCTAGCCAAAAACATTCAGTACTTC.

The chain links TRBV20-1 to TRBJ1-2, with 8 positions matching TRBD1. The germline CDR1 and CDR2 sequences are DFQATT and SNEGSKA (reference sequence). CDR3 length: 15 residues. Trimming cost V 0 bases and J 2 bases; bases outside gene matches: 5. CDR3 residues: CSARDPGQGNYGYTF. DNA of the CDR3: TGCAGTGCTAGAGATCCTGGACAGGGCAACTATGGCTACACCTTC.

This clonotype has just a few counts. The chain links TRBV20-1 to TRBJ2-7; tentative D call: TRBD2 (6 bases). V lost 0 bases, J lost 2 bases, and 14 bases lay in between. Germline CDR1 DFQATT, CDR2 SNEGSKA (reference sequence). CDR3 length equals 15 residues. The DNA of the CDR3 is TGCAGTGCTAGAGATCCCCTGGGAGGAGCCTACGAGCAGTACTTC. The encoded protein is CSARDPLGGAYEQYF.

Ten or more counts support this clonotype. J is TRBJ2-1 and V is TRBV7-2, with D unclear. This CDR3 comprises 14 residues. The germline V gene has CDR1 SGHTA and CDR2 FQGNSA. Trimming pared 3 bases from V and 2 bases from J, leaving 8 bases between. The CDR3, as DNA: TGTGCCAGCAGCTTCGTTGGGGCCTACAATGAGCAGTTCTTC. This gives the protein CASSFVGAYNEQFF.

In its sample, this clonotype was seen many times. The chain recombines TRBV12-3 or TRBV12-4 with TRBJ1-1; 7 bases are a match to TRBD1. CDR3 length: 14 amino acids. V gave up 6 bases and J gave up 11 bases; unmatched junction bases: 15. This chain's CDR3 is CASRSGQADKGAFF. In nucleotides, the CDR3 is TGTGCCAGCAGGAGCGGACAGGCCGATAAGGGGGCTTTCTTT.

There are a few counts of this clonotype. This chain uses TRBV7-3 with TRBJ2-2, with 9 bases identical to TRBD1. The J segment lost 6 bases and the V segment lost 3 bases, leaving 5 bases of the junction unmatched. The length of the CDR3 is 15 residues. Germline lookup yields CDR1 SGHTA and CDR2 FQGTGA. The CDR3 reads CASSLDRGGAGELFF. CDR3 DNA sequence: TGTGCCAGCAGCTTGGACAGGGGCGGCGCCGGGGAGCTGTTTTTT.

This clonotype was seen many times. The CDR3 DNA reads as TGTGCCAGCAGCCCCTCGGACAGGAGCTACGAGCAGTACTTC. Translating gives CASSPSDRSYEQYF. This chain connects TRBV7-2 to TRBJ2-7; TRBD1 matches 7 bases. CDR3 size: 14 residues. The ends lost 5 bases at V and 3 bases at J; junction bases unmatched: 7. CDR1 is SGHTA, CDR2 FQGNSA, per germline.

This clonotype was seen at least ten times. The CDR3 is CSARRRSGELFF. The CDR3 region has the DNA TGCAGTGCTAGGCGAAGGTCCGGGGAGCTGTTTTTT. The chain uses TRBV20-1 and TRBJ2-2, with D uncertain. The length of the CDR3 is 12 residues. V dropped 3 bases and J dropped 6 bases, with 8 bases sitting between them. Germline loops: CDR1 DFQATT, CDR2 SNEGSKA (reference sequence).

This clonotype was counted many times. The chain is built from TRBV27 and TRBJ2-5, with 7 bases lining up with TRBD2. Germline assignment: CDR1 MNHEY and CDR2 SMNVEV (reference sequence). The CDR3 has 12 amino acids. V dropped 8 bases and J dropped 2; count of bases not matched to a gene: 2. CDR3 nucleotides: TGTGCCAGCGGGCGGGGGCAAGAGACCCAGTACTTC. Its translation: CASGRGQETQYF.